This T cell receptor beta chain was identified in a study of cytomegalovirus exposure and HLA in healthy donors. A multiplex PCR was run with 60 Vbeta primers and 13 Jbeta primers. Produced via immunoSEQ multiplex PCR; TCRdb's table is partial and in-frame only. The repertoire holds around 170,000 clones, with over 70% as singletons. CDR1 SGDLS and CDR2 YYNGEE come from the germline V gene. Trimming removed 2 bases from V and 1 base from J; junction bases left unmatched: 5. The CDR3 extends over 16 amino acids. In the case of this clone: As yet, its antigen is unknown.

Findings and caveats of the study: Presence/absence analyses assumed roughly uniform sequencing depth across donors, which may not hold.

The clonotype originates from a woman aged 40 to 50 in good health and CMV-seropositive. The sequenced sample consisted of PBMCs. The V and J genes are TRBV9 and TRBJ2-1, with TRBD2 matching 8 bases. The CDR3 DNA follows: TGTGCCAGCAGCGTTCCCGGGGGGGCATCCTACAATGAGCAGTTCTTC. Translated: CASSVPGGASYNEQFF. Variable domain in full (rest from reference TRBV9 and TRBJ2-1): DSGVTQTPKHLITATGQRVTLRCSPRSGDLSVYWYQQSLDQGLQFLIQYYNGEERAKGNILERFSAQQFPDLHSELNLSSLELGDSALYFCASSVPGGASYNEQFFGPGTRLTVL.